Listed here are 21 T cell receptor beta chains from one sample, sequenced in a study of blood T cells in healthy people across ages. Together with a sample-barcoded 5' primer, a J-beta primer mix was included in a second PCR lasting roughly 6 to 12 cycles. TCRdb reprocessed the 5' RACE reads via MiXCR and lists one record per CDR3 protein. The sample consists of more than 1,400,000 distinct CDR3 sequences, about 40% of them appearing once. Sequencing used blood. The receptors come from a woman under 30 in good health.

This clonotype was counted between two and nine times. This chain joins TRBV20-1 and TRBJ2-1, with 9 bases aligning to TRBD2. J was trimmed by 4 bases and V by 0 bases; bases with no gene match: 7. The CDR3 is 16 amino acids. Germline lookup yields CDR1 DFQATT and CDR2 SNEGSKA (reference sequence). The CDR3: CSARDELLAGYNEQFF. The CDR3 region has the DNA TGCAGTGCTAGAGATGAGTTGCTAGCGGGATACAATGAGCAGTTCTTC.

Notes on this clonotype: This clone may be a read error of a much larger clone one base away. V and J are TRBV29-1 and TRBJ2-5, with 11 bases aligning to TRBD1. The V gene's germline CDR1 is SQVTM and CDR2 ANQGSEA. V was clipped by 4 bases and J by 1 base; unmatched bases: 14. The CDR3 is made up of 18 amino acids. The CDR3 loop is CSVGDRTGGLFVQETQYF. CDR3 bases: TGCAGCGTTGGAGATAGGACAGGGGGCCTATTCGTCCAAGAGACCCAGTACTTC. The full variable domain, completed using reference TRBV29-1 and TRBJ2-5, is SAVISQKPSRDICQRGTSLTIQCQVDSQVTMMFWYRQQPGQSLTLIATANQGSEATYESGFVIDKFPISRPNLTFSTLTVSNMSPEDSSIYLCSVGDRTGGLFVQETQYFGPGTRLLVL.

This sequence joins TRBV20-1 and TRBJ2-1; no firm D call. Trimming took 0 bases from V and 5 from J, leaving 14 bases between them. CDR1 and CDR2 (germline): DFQATT, SNEGSKA (reference sequence). The CDR3 is made up of 15 amino acids. CDR3 DNA: TGCAGTGCTAGAGATTCGGGCAGGAAGGACAATGAGCAGTTCTTC. This sequence encodes CSARDSGRKDNEQFF.

The table lists this clonotype with a few counts. V usage is TRBV28 and J usage is TRBJ1-4; D is unclear. Germline values: CDR1 MDHEN, CDR2 SYDVKM. The CDR3 runs 16 residues. V shed 6 bases and J shed 5 bases, with 19 bases lying between them. In DNA, the CDR3 is TGTGCCAGCAGGTTACGAGACGGATACTTAAATGAAAAACTGTTTTTT. Amino acids: CASRLRDGYLNEKLFF.

The chain links TRBV25-1 to TRBJ1-1, with a possible D match to TRBD1 (6 bases). The CDR3 is 13 residues long. The germline V gene encodes CDR1 MGHDK and CDR2 SYGVNS. The V and J ends lost 6 bases and 4 bases respectively, with 12 bases between them. CDR3 nucleotide sequence: TGTGCCAGCAGCCTGACAGGATTCACTGAAGCTTTCTTT. Residues: CASSLTGFTEAFF.

The CDR3 DNA reads as TGTGCCATCAGTAACCCAAGCCTAGCGGGGACCTCCTACGAGCAGTACTTC. It codes for CAISNPSLAGTSYEQYF. The J gene is TRBJ2-7, the V gene TRBV10-3; TRBD2 matches 9 bases. The CDR3 has 17 residues. With 5 bases clipped from V and 0 bases from J, the junction kept 11 bases outside the gene matches. The germline V gene has CDR1 ENHRY and CDR2 SYGVKD.

The chain carries TRBV27 and TRBJ2-5, with 10 bases aligning to TRBD2. This CDR3 spans 16 amino acids. V was pared by 11 bases and J by 11 bases, with 23 bases of the junction left unmatched. Germline CDR1 reads MNHEY; CDR2 reads SMNVEV (reference sequence). CDR3 in DNA: TGTGCCTGCGCCCCTGGGGCTAGCGGGAGAGGTAGTGAGCAGTACTTC. The encoded protein is CACAPGASGRGSEQYF.

This clonotype was picked up a small number of times. This chain joins TRBV7-2 and TRBJ1-4; 7 bases fit TRBD1. Germline lookup yields CDR1 SGHTA and CDR2 FQGNSA. Trimming removed 1 base from V and 3 bases from J; junction bases left unmatched: 2. This CDR3 has 15 amino acids. CDR3 DNA sequence: TGTGCCAGCAGCTTAGGGGGACAGCCTAATGAAAAACTGTTTTTT. As protein: CASSLGGQPNEKLFF.

The rearrangement uses TRBV29-1 and TRBJ1-2, with D perhaps TRBD1 (5 bases). CDR3 size: 13 residues. Trimming shortened V by 7 bases and J by 2 bases, and 14 bases separated the two germline ends. Germline assignment: CDR1 SQVTM and CDR2 ANQGSEA. CDR3 residues: CSAGSGLNYGYTF. CDR3 nucleotides: TGCAGCGCTGGGTCAGGGCTGAACTATGGCTACACCTTC.

There are a few counts of this clonotype. The chain links TRBV9 to TRBJ2-6; possible D gene TRBD1, 5 bases. Germline V lookup: CDR1 SGDLS, CDR2 YYNGEE. The CDR3 spans 17 residues. V was trimmed by 3 bases and J by 0 bases, leaving 13 bases between them. CDR3 in DNA: TGTGCCAGCAGCGACAAAACAGGAATCTCTGGGGCCAACGTCCTGACTTTC. Its protein is CASSDKTGISGANVLTF.

The V call is TRBV11-2, the J call TRBJ2-2; perhaps TRBD2 as D (5 bases). This CDR3 has 13 residues. The germline CDR1 and CDR2 sequences are SGHAT and FQNNGV. Deletions cut 11 bases from V and 3 bases from J, with 13 bases between. The CDR3 sequence: CASLTGYTGELFF. CDR3 DNA: TGTGCCTCCTTGACGGGGTACACCGGGGAGCTGTTTTTT.

The table lists this clonotype with a few counts. The CDR3 loop is CSARDTATGVSQPQHF. The CDR3 region has the DNA TGCAGTGCTAGAGATACCGCAACAGGGGTTAGTCAGCCCCAGCATTTT. The rearrangement links TRBV20-1 to TRBJ1-5, with TRBD1 identical over 7 bases. Germline V gene data show CDR1 as DFQATT and CDR2 as SNEGSKA (reference sequence). The CDR3 contains 16 residues. V lost 0 bases to trimming and J lost 6 bases; unmatched junction nucleotides: 11.

The chain employs TRBV20-1 and TRBJ1-1, with D perhaps matching TRBD1 (5 bases). The CDR3 totals 14 residues. Germline CDR1 DFQATT, CDR2 SNEGSKA (reference sequence). Trimming shortened V by 6 bases and J by 0 bases, and 14 bases separated the two germline ends. This CDR3 is CSALRGGVNTEAFF. The CDR3 coding sequence is TGCAGTGCCTTACGGGGGGGGGTGAACACTGAAGCTTTCTTT.

The chain carries TRBV5-1 and TRBJ2-3; 7 bases fit TRBD2. Germline V gene sequence: CDR1 SGHRS, CDR2 YFSETQ. The CDR3 is 16 residues long. V was clipped by 7 bases and J by 3 bases; unmatched bases: 14. The CDR3 here is CASDLSGASKTDTQYF. CDR3 nucleotides: TGCGCCAGCGACCTCAGCGGGGCCTCAAAGACAGATACGCAGTATTTT.

In nucleotides, the CDR3 is TGTGCCAGCAGCCAAGAGGGGAGGAGCGGGAAGGATACGCAGTATTTT. Its protein product is CASSQEGRSGKDTQYF. This chain joins TRBV3-1 and TRBJ2-3, with 7 bases lining up with TRBD2. The V and J ends lost 0 bases and 6 bases, in that order; junction bases with no gene match: 9. The CDR3 totals 16 residues. The germline CDR1 and CDR2 sequences are LGHDT and YNNKEL (reference sequence).

In DNA form, the CDR3 reads TGCAGTGCTAGCGTCGGACAGGGGGCAGGAGGCTACACCTTC. Its translation: CSASVGQGAGGYTF. V usage is TRBV20-1 and J usage is TRBJ1-2, with 11 bases lining up with TRBD1. Germline trimming cut 3 bases from V and 8 bases from J; bases unmatched to any gene: 8. This CDR3 spans 14 amino acids. Germline CDR1 DFQATT, CDR2 SNEGSKA (reference sequence).

This clonotype was detected only a few times. The chain combines TRBV10-3 with TRBJ2-7, with 8 bases that match TRBD1. This CDR3 comprises 13 residues. Trimming cost V 11 bases and J 5 bases; bases outside gene matches: 11. Germline V gene data show CDR1 as ENHRY and CDR2 as SYGVKD. The CDR3 sequence is CAASTGESNEQYF. CDR3 nucleotides: TGTGCCGCCTCGACAGGGGAATCCAACGAGCAGTACTTC.

This clonotype was counted ten times or more. The V and J genes are TRBV10-3 and TRBJ2-5; possible D gene TRBD2, 5 bases. V lost 4 bases and J 1 base, leaving 7 bases between the germline ends. This CDR3 spans 13 amino acids. Germline lookup yields CDR1 ENHRY and CDR2 SYGVKD. The DNA for the CDR3 is TGTGCCATCAGTGGGACTCCCCAAGAGACCCAGTACTTC. It encodes CAISGTPQETQYF.

V and J are TRBV25-1 and TRBJ1-1; D is perhaps TRBD1 (6 bases). The germline V gene encodes CDR1 MGHDK and CDR2 SYGVNS. Between the trimmed V and J ends, which lost 7 bases and 4 bases, there was a span of 22 bases. The length of the CDR3 is 16 residues. The CDR3 spells CASTLSTGPEATEAFF. CDR3 coding DNA: TGTGCCAGCACTCTCTCCACAGGGCCTGAGGCCACTGAAGCTTTCTTT.

This rearrangement joins TRBV4-2 to TRBJ1-4; the D gene is possibly TRBD1 (6 bases). Per germline, CDR1 LGHNA and CDR2 YNFKEQ. There are 14 residues in the CDR3. V was cut by 5 bases and J by 5 bases, with 12 bases left in between. The CDR3 sequence: CASSETGPNEKLFF. CDR3 sequence (DNA): TGTGCCAGCAGCGAGACAGGTCCCAATGAAAAACTGTTTTTT.

Notes on this clonotype: This may come from a read error, since a much larger clone is one base off. The rearrangement uses TRBV15 and TRBJ2-1; the D gene is possibly TRBD1 (5 bases). The CDR3 is 14 amino acids. From germline, CDR1 is LNHNV and CDR2 YYDKDF (reference sequence). V lost 0 bases and J lost 8, with 11 bases in between. The CDR3 here is CATSRDRANDEQFF. The CDR3 region has the DNA TGTGCCACCAGCAGAGACAGGGCGAACGATGAGCAGTTCTTC.